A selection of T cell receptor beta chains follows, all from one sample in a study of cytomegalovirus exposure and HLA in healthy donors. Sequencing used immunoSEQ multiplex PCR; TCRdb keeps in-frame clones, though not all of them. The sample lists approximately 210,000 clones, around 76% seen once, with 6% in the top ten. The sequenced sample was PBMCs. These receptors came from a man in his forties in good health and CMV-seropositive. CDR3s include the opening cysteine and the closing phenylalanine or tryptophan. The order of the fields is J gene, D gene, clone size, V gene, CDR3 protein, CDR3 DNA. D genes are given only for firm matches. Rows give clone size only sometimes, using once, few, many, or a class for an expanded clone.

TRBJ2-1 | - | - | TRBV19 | CASSYGRLPEQFF | TGTGCCAGTAGTTATGGGAGGCTACCTGAGCAGTTCTTC
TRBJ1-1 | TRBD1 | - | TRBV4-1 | CASSGIPGQGTAEAFF | TGCGCCAGCAGCGGCATTCCGGGACAGGGGACGGCTGAAGCTTTCTTT
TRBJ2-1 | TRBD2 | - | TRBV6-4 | CASSPQPAGTSGSEQFF | TGTGCCAGCAGTCCACAACCAGCCGGGACTAGCGGGAGTGAGCAGTTCTTC
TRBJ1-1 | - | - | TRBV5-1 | CASQTRRTEVMNTEAFF | TGCGCCAGCCAGACACGCAGGACGGAGGTCATGAACACTGAAGCTTTCTTT
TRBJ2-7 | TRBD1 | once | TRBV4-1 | CASSHDRGKQYF | TGCGCCAGCAGCCATGACAGGGGCAAGCAGTACTTC
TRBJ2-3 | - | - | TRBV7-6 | CASSPAFVGGSSTDTQYF | TGTGCCAGCAGCCCCGCATTCGTGGGAGGCTCTAGCACAGATACGCAGTATTTT
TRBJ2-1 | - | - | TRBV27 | CASSLSLSSYNEQFF | TGTGCCAGCAGTTTAAGTTTGAGCTCCTACAATGAGCAGTTCTTC
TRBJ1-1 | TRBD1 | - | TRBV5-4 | CASSLLGGLNTEAFF | TGTGCCAGCAGCCTGTTAGGGGGCTTGAACACTGAAGCTTTCTTT
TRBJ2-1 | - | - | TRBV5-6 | CASSPGRDEQFF | TGTGCCAGCAGCCCTGGTAGAGATGAGCAGTTCTTC
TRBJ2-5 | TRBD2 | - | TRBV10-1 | CASSDSSGSQTQYF | TGCGCCAGCAGTGACTCTAGCGGGAGTCAGACCCAGTACTTC
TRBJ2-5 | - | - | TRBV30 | CAWSFRDWRQETQYF | TGTGCCTGGAGTTTTAGGGACTGGAGACAAGAGACCCAGTACTTC
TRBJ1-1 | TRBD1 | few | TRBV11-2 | CASSTDRDDTEAFF | TGTGCCAGCAGCACGGACAGGGATGACACTGAAGCTTTCTTT
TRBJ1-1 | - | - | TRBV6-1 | CASRRGGMDTEAFF | TGTGCCAGCAGAAGGGGGGGTATGGACACTGAAGCTTTCTTT
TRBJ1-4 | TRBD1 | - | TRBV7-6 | CASSPGGTNEKLFF | TGTGCCAGCAGCCCAGGGGGCACTAATGAAAAACTGTTTTTT
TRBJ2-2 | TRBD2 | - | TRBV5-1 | CASSRKAGGAPPGELFF | TGCGCCAGCAGCCGTAAAGCGGGAGGGGCCCCCCCCGGGGAGCTGTTTTTT
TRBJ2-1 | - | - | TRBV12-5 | CASAPPQGLPHNEQFF | TGTGCTAGTGCTCCTCCACAGGGACTACCTCACAATGAGCAGTTCTTC
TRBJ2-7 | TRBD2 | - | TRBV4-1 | CASSQDRAASGRGYEQYF | TGCGCCAGCAGCCAAGATCGAGCGGCTAGCGGGAGGGGTTACGAGCAGTACTTC
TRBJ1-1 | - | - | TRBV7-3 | CASSLTANTEAFF | TGTGCCAGCAGCCTCACAGCGAACACTGAAGCTTTCTTT
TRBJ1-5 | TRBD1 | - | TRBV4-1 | CASSRDRGGNQPQHF | TGCGCCAGCAGCCGGGACAGGGGGGGAAATCAGCCCCAGCATTTT
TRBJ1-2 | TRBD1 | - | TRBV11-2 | CASSLDGTAYGYTF | TGTGCCAGCAGCTTAGATGGGACAGCCTATGGCTACACCTTC
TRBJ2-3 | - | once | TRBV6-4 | CASRLVAGTDTQYF | TGTGCCAGCAGGCTCGTAGCGGGCACAGATACGCAGTATTTT
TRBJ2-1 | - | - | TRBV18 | CASSPPPSTSSYNEQFF | TGTGCCAGCTCACCACCACCTAGCACTAGCTCCTACAATGAGCAGTTCTTC
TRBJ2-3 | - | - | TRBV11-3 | CASSLTGSTDTQYF | TGTGCCAGCAGCTTGACAGGTAGCACAGATACGCAGTATTTT
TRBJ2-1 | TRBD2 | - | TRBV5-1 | CASSRTSGRSHEQFF | TGCGCCAGCAGCCGAACTAGCGGGAGGAGTCATGAGCAGTTCTTC
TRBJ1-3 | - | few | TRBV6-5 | CASSYASTIYF | TGTGCCAGCAGTTACGCCAGCACCATATATTTT
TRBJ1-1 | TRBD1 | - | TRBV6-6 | CASSYVQGAATEAFF | TGTGCCAGCAGTTACGTACAGGGGGCAGCCACTGAAGCTTTCTTT
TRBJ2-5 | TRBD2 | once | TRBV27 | CASSRLAEQETQYF | TGTGCCAGCAGTCGACTAGCGGAACAAGAGACCCAGTACTTC
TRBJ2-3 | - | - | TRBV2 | CASIALARTDTQYF | TGTGCCAGTATCGCGCTAGCGCGCACAGATACGCAGTATTTT
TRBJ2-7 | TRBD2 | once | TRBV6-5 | CASSFSGSQKAYEQYF | TGTGCCAGCAGTTTTAGCGGGAGCCAGAAAGCTTACGAGCAGTACTTC
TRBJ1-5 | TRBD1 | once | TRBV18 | CASSLGTDSNQPQHF | TGTGCCAGCTCCCTCGGGACAGATAGCAATCAGCCCCAGCATTTT
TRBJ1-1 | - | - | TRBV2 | CASSEALVGTGEAFF | TGTGCCAGCAGTGAAGCCCTTGTGGGAACAGGTGAAGCTTTCTTT
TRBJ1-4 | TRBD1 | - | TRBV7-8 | CASSPQGASEKLFF | TGTGCCAGCAGCCCACAGGGGGCCTCTGAAAAACTGTTTTTT
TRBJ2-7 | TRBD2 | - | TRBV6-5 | CASSYGYGRADEQYF | TGTGCCAGCTCTTATGGGTACGGGAGGGCCGACGAGCAGTACTTC
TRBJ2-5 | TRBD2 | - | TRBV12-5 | CASGLGTSFQETQYF | TGTGCTAGTGGTCTCGGGACTAGCTTTCAAGAGACCCAGTACTTC
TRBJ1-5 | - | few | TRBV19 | CASSEEERPQHF | TGTGCCAGTAGTGAAGAGGAAAGGCCCCAGCATTTT
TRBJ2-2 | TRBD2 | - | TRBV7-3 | CASSLTGGVDTGELFF | TGTGCCAGCAGCTTAACGGGGGGGGTGGACACCGGGGAGCTGTTTTTT
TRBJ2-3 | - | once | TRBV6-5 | CASSYSGQTSTDTQYF | TGTGCCAGCAGTTACTCGGGTCAGACTAGCACAGATACGCAGTATTTT
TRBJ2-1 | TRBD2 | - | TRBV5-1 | CASSFIGTSGSLRASLRNEQFF | TGCGCCAGCAGCTTTATCGGGACTAGCGGGAGTTTAAGGGCTTCTCTACGAAATGAGCAGTTCTTC
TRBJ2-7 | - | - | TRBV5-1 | CASSPSAVYEQYF | TGCGCCAGCAGCCCATCAGCGGTATACGAGCAGTACTTC
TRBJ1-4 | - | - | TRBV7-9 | CASSTRVGTNEKLFF | TGTGCCAGCAGCACCCGGGTTGGAACTAATGAAAAACTGTTTTTT
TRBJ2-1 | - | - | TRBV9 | CASSAPREGASYNEQFF | TGTGCCAGCAGCGCGCCACGGGAGGGGGCGTCTTACAATGAGCAGTTCTTC
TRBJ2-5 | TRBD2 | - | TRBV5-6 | CASSLRTGGGETQYF | TGTGCCAGCAGCCTGAGGACGGGAGGAGGAGAGACCCAGTACTTC
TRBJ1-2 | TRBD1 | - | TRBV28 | CASSEPVDRLNGYTF | TGTGCCAGCAGTGAGCCCGTGGACAGGCTAAATGGCTACACCTTC
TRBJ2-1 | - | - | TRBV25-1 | CASSEYPGNEQFF | TGTGCCAGCAGTGAGTACCCCGGCAATGAGCAGTTCTTC
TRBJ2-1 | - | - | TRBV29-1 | CSVWRAANNEQFF | TGCAGCGTTTGGCGGGCTGCTAACAATGAGCAGTTCTTC
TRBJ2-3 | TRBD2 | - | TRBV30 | CAWKLGTSVDTQYF | TGTGCCTGGAAGCTAGGGACTAGCGTCGATACGCAGTATTTT
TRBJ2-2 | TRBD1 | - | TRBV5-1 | CASSRDRKTGELFF | TGCGCCAGCAGCAGGGACAGGAAGACCGGGGAGCTGTTTTTT
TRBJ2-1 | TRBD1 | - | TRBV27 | CASSLSGTGGFDEQFF | TGTGCCAGCAGTTTATCGGGGACAGGGGGTTTCGATGAGCAGTTCTTC
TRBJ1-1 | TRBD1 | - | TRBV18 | CASSPTTGGTEAFF | TGTGCCAGCTCACCAACGACAGGGGGCACTGAAGCTTTCTTT